This TCR beta chain derives from a study of T cell changes during pregnancy in multiple sclerosis. The V gene end was trimmed by 6 bases and the J gene end by 5 bases; junction bases not matched to a gene: 6. CDR3 length: 15 residues. CDR1 and CDR2 (germline): SGHTA, FQGTGA. Only in-frame clones appear in the TCRdb table, and some are missing; sequencing was by immunoSEQ multiplex PCR. In the table there are over 45,000 clones, 75% to 90% of which are singletons. The TCR originated in a female donor with multiple sclerosis, enrolled in a pregnancy study. Sequencing used CD4+ T cells from peripheral blood mononuclear cells, obtained in the first trimester of pregnancy. This rearrangement joins TRBV7-3 to TRBJ2-1; TRBD2 matches 11 bases. The CDR3 region is CASRKTSGGNNEQFF. CDR3 nucleotide sequence: TGTGCCAGCAGAAAAACTAGCGGGGGCAACAATGAGCAGTTCTTC. Based on the CDR3 plus reference TRBV7-3 and TRBJ2-1, the full variable domain is GAGVSQTPSNKVTEKGKYVELRCDPISGHTALYWYRQSLGQGPEFLIYFQGTGAADDSGLPNDRFFAVRPEGSVSTLKIQRTERGDSAVYLCASRKTSGGNNEQFFGPGTRLTVL.